This paragraph reports one T cell receptor (beta chain). The data were obtained in a study of T cell responses to AZD1222 COVID-19 vaccine. Sequencing was performed with immunoSEQ multiplex PCR; in TCRdb, only in-frame clones are kept and a portion is missing. The data show 120,000 to 150,000 clones, roughly 90% seen once. Trimming removed 2 bases from V and 6 bases from J; junction bases left unmatched: 4. The CDR3 runs 14 residues. CDR1 is SGHDT, CDR2 YYEEEE, per germline. This rearrangement joins TRBV5-6 to TRBJ1-1; TRBD1 agrees at 10 bases. Sequenced material: peripheral blood, taken on day 0 of AZD1222 vaccination. The source is an adult in good health. CDR3 amino acids: CASSFGTGAPEAFF. DNA for the CDR3: TGTGCCAGCAGCTTCGGGACAGGGGCGCCTGAAGCTTTCTTT.